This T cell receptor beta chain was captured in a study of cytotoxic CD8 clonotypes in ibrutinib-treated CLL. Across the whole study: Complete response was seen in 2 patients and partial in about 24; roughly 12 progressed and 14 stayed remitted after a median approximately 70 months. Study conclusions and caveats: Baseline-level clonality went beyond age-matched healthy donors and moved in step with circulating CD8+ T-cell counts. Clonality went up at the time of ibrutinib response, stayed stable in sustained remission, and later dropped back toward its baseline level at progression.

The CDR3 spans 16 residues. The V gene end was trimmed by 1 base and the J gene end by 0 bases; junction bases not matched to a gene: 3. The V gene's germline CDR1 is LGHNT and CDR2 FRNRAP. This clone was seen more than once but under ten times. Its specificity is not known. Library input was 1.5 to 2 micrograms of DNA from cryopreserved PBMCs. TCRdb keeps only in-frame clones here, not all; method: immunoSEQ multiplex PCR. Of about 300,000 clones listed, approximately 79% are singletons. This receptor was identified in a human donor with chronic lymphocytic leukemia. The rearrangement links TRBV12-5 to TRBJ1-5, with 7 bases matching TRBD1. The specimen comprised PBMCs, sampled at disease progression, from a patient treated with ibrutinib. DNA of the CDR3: TGTGCTAGTGGTTTGGGGGACAGACTTAGCAATCAGCCCCAGCATTTT. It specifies CASGLGDRLSNQPQHF.